Listed here are 13 T cell receptor beta chains from one sample, sequenced in a study of metastatic and nonmetastatic thyroid tumors. Thyroid surgery took place with no prior treatment in any patient. TCRdb reprocessed the PCR reads via MiXCR. The table records some 40,000 clones, 15% to 20% of them present only once. Sequenced input: blood. The receptors derive from a female donor with papillary thyroid cancer or a benign thyroid nodule (not recorded which). Some clones in this sample may be carry-over from other donors' samples.

This clone has more than one count but fewer than ten. Germline and junction disagree at one end, which may indicate a read error. The genes are TRBV6-9 and TRBJ1-2; D uncertain. CDR1 MNHGY and CDR2 SVAAGI come from the germline V gene. The CDR3 is 13 residues long. CDR3 region: CASNYVRYYCYTF. CDR3 DNA sequence: TGTGCCAGCAATTATGTCCGCTACTATTGCTACACCTTC.

This clone was picked up many times. This may arise from a read error, as a much more abundant clone is one base away. The gene calls are TRBV12-3 or TRBV12-4 and TRBJ2-1; D is uncertain. The CDR3 runs 15 residues. Trimming shortened V by 6 bases and J by 6 bases, and 18 bases separated the two germline ends. This CDR3 reads CASSPGLQALNEQFF. DNA of the CDR3: TGTGCCAGCAGCCCCGGGCTCCAGGCCCTCAATGAGCAGTTCTTC.

This clone was recorded many times. The V and J genes are TRBV20-1 and TRBJ2-1, with D unresolved. The V end lost 2 bases, the J end lost 8 bases, and 19 bases lay between the germline ends. Per germline, CDR1 DFQATT and CDR2 SNEGSKA (reference sequence). The CDR3 runs 15 residues. CDR3 residues: CSARLLDGDGHEQFF. The CDR3 DNA reads TGCAGTGCTAGACTCCTAGACGGAGACGGCCATGAGCAGTTCTTC.

Ten or more counts support this clone. This clone may be a read error of a much larger clone one base away. The same CDR3 is also encoded by other DNA sequences in this sample. V gene TRBV6-5 combines with J gene TRBJ1-2; D remains ambiguous. This CDR3 has 13 residues. The germline V gene encodes CDR1 MNHEY and CDR2 SVGAGI. CDR3 sequence: CASSYDGNYGCTF. In DNA form, the CDR3 reads TGTGCCAGCAGTTACGACGGGAACTATGGCTGCACCTTC.

By share of the sample, this clone is medium-sized. The gene calls are TRBV6-1 and TRBJ1-1; maybe TRBD1 (6 bases). Per germline, CDR1 MNHNS and CDR2 SASEGT. V lost 6 bases, J lost 3 bases, and 11 bases lay in between. This CDR3 is 13 amino acids long. DNA for the CDR3: TGTGCCAGCAGGGGGGCCGGGGACACTGAAGCTTTCTTT. Translating gives CASRGAGDTEAFF.

This clone was seen ten or more times. This rearrangement joins TRBV6-1 to TRBJ1-6, with no clear D. Germline V gene lookup returns CDR1 MNHNS and CDR2 SASEGT. V was shortened by 7 bases and J by 3 bases, with 7 bases between the two germline ends. The length of the CDR3 is 13 residues. CDR3: CASTGFYNSPLHF. For the CDR3, the DNA is TGTGCCAGCACGGGATTCTATAATTCACCCCTCCACTTT.

The gene calls are TRBV12-3 or TRBV12-4 and TRBJ1-2, with D perhaps matching TRBD1 (6 bases). The V end lost 1 base, the J end lost 8 bases, and 11 bases lay between the germline ends. The CDR3 has 13 residues. Here the CDR3 reads CASSLGQGLGYTF. In DNA, the CDR3 is TGTGCCAGCAGTTTAGGGCAGGGGCTAGGCTACACCTTC.

As to this clone: The junction does not match germline at one end; this may be a read error. The chain carries TRBV6-2 or TRBV6-3 and TRBJ2-6, with D possibly matching TRBD1 (5 bases). Germline lookup yields CDR1 MNHEY and CDR2 SVGEGT. There are 17 residues in the CDR3. The CDR3 reads CAISYAGRVSGANVLTF. The CDR3 DNA sequence: TGTGCCATCAGTTATGCCGGCAGGGTGTCTGGGGCCAACGTCCTGACTTTC.

The chain employs TRBV19 and TRBJ2-1, with 9 positions matching TRBD2. The V gene's germline CDR1 is LNHDA and CDR2 SQIVND (reference sequence). CDR3 size: 14 residues. After removal of 10 bases from V and 5 bases from J, the junction contained 9 bases not matched to a gene. The CDR3 is CATTRGLANNEQFF. In nucleotides, the CDR3 is TGTGCCACCACCAGAGGACTAGCGAACAATGAGCAGTTCTTC. Combining the CDR3 with reference TRBV19 and TRBJ2-1 gives the whole variable domain DGGITQSPKYLFRKEGQNVTLSCEQNLNHDAMYWYRQDPGQGLRLIYYSQIVNDFQKGDIAEGYSVSREKKESFPLTVTSAQKNPTAFYLCATTRGLANNEQFFGPGTRLTVL.

This clone was counted at least ten times. The chain uses TRBV12-3 or TRBV12-4 and TRBJ2-1, with D hard to call. The CDR3 contains 13 residues. V dropped 0 bases and J dropped 4 bases, with 4 bases sitting between them. Here the CDR3 DNA reads TGTGCCAGCAGTTTAGCGGTATACAATGAGCAGTTCTTC. This gives the protein CASSLAVYNEQFF.

The table lists this clone with many counts. The chain uses TRBV15 and TRBJ2-1, with D possibly TRBD2 on 6 matching bases. This CDR3 spans 14 amino acids. V shed 1 base and J shed 10 bases, with 14 bases lying between them. From germline, CDR1 is LNHNV and CDR2 YYDKDF (reference sequence). CDR3 in amino acids: CATSRVRSGPEQFF. The CDR3 DNA is TGTGCCACCAGCAGAGTCCGAAGCGGGCCCGAGCAGTTCTTC.

This clone appeared many times. DNA of the CDR3: TGCAGTGCTGACCGCCCGGGACTAGCGGAATACGAGCAGTACTTC. This sequence encodes CSADRPGLAEYEQYF. The chain recombines TRBV20-1 with TRBJ2-7, with 11 positions matching TRBD2. Per germline, CDR1 DFQATT and CDR2 SNEGSKA (reference sequence). V shed 5 bases and J 4 bases; nucleotides not matched to a gene: 10. CDR3 length: 15 amino acids.

This clone was seen more than once but under ten times. Since a much larger clone is just one base distant, this may be a read error. The J gene is TRBJ2-4, the V gene TRBV12-3 or TRBV12-4; perhaps TRBD1 as D (5 bases). V gave up 5 bases and J gave up 1 base, with 12 bases separating them. The CDR3 extends over 15 amino acids. This CDR3 is CASSLWTPAKNIQYF. The CDR3 DNA sequence: TGTGCCAGCAGTCTCTGGACACCCGCCAAAAACATTCAGTACTTC.